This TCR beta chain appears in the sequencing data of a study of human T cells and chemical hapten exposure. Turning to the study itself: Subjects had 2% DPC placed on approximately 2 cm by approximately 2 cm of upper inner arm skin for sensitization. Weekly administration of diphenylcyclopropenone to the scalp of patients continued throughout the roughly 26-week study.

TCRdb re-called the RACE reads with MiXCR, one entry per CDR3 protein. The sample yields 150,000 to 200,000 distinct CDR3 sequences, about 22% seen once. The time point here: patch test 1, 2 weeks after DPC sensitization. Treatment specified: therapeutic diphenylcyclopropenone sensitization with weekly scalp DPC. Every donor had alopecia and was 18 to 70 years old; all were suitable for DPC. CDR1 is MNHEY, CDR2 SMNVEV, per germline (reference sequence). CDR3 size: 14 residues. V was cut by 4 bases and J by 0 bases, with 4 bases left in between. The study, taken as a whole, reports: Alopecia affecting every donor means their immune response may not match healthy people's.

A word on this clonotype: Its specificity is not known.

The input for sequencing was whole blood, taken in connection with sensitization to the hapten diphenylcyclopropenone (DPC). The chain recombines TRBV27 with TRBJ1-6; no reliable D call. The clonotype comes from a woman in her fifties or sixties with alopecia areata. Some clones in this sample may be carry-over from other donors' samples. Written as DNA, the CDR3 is TGTGCCAGCAGTTGGAGCTCCTATAATTCACCCCTCCACTTT. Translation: CASSWSSYNSPLHF.